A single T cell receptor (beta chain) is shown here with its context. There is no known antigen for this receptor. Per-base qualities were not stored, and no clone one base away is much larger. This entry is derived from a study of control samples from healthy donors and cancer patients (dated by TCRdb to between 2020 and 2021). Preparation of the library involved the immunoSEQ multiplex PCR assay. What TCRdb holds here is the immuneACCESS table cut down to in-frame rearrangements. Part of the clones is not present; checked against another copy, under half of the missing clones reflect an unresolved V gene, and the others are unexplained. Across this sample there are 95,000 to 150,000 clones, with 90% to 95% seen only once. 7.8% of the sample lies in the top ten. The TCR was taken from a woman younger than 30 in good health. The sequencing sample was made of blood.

The DNA is as follows: TGCGCCAGCAGCTTTACAGGGGGCTCTGGAAACACCATATATTTT. The resulting protein is CASSFTGGSGNTIYF. Recombination joined TRBV5-1 with TRBJ1-3, with TRBD1 matching 8 junction bases. The germline V gene provides CDR1 SGHRS and CDR2 YFSETQ. The CDR3 has 15 amino acids, counting the end cysteine and phenylalanine. The sequence is cut down to CDR3 DNA, 45 bases in frame from base 1. V loses 2 bases at its end and J loses 0 bases; junction bases beyond the gene matches: 1.